This T cell receptor (beta chain) originates from a study of early T cells in non-severe SARS-CoV-2 infection. The overall study: Sequenced material consisted of bulk RNA (from unsorted whole blood), and chains were unpaired.

This clonotype was seen a single time. Its antigen is not identified. Study-level points and caveats: Database matching using VDJdb favored anti-spike CD8 responses, with private and CD4 specificities left missing.

Unique molecular identifiers tagged individual cDNA molecules. TCRdb passed the 5' RACE reads through MiXCR, listing each CDR3 protein once. The profile shows fewer than 100,000 distinct CDR3 sequences, 16% of them singletons. Trimming left V 3 bases short and J 1 base short, with 3 bases between. The CDR3 runs to 12 residues. In germline, CDR1 is WNHNN, CDR2 SYGVQD (reference sequence). The genes are TRBV10-1 and TRBJ2-5; D gene uncertain. The receptor comes from an adult who was a healthcare worker with PCR-confirmed SARS-CoV-2 infection or an uninfected control (not recorded which). The source material was whole blood. The CDR3 region has the DNA TGCGCCAGCAGTGACCTCCAAGAGACCCAGTACTTC. The encoded protein is CASSDLQETQYF.